This TCR beta chain was profiled in a study of early T cells in non-severe SARS-CoV-2 infection. MiXCR was run by TCRdb on the 5' RACE reads, yielding one entry per CDR3 protein. The sample records some 50,000 distinct CDR3 sequences, 7.5% to 9.5% being singletons. Only a few counts were recorded for this clonotype. V lost 5 bases and J lost 1, with 9 bases in between. The germline gives CDR1 MNHNY, CDR2 SVGAGI (reference sequence). CDR3 length equals 15 residues. The sequencing here drew on whole blood, taken at baseline. The chain employs TRBV6-6 and TRBJ1-6, with D tentatively TRBD1 (5 bases). This TCR was sampled from an adult who was a healthcare worker with PCR-confirmed SARS-CoV-2 infection or an uninfected control (not recorded which). Written as DNA, the CDR3 is TGTGCCAGCAGTAGAAAGGGGTCCTATAATTCACCCCTCCACTTT. Protein sequence: CASSRKGSYNSPLHF.